These 15 T cell receptor beta chains share one sample of origin, sequenced in a study of cytomegalovirus exposure and HLA in healthy donors. A multiplex PCR was run with 60 Vbeta primers and 13 Jbeta primers. Sequenced by immunoSEQ multiplex PCR; TCRdb stores in-frame clones only, minus some. The sample consists of more than 95,000 clones, about 75% of them appearing once. Specimen: PBMCs. These receptors were obtained from a man between 60 and 75 years old in good health and CMV-seropositive.

V gene TRBV5-4 combines with J gene TRBJ1-4, with a tentative D call TRBD1 (6 bases). The CDR3 is made up of 16 amino acids. Between the trimmed V and J ends, which lost 4 bases and 0 bases, there was a span of 13 bases. Germline V gives CDR1 SGHNT, CDR2 YYREEE (reference sequence). The CDR3 DNA reads TGTGCCAGCAGCCGTTCGACAGGCGCAACTAATGAAAAACTGTTTTTT. Translating it yields CASSRSTGATNEKLFF.

The gene calls are TRBV6-5 and TRBJ1-2; 9 nucleotides line up with TRBD1. The CDR3 covers 15 residues. The V gene's germline CDR1 is MNHEY and CDR2 SVGAGI. Trimming cost V 11 bases and J 6 bases; bases outside gene matches: 16. For the CDR3, the DNA is TGTGCCGTACGTACCGGGACAGGGCGAAAGGATGGCTACACCTTC. It translates to CAVRTGTGRKDGYTF.

This chain joins TRBV7-8 and TRBJ2-5; D gene uncertain. V lost 4 bases and J lost 2, with 8 bases in between. CDR1 and CDR2 (germline): SGHVS, FQNEAQ. This CDR3 is 13 amino acids long. The CDR3 loop reads CASSSWQQETQYF. The CDR3 DNA is TGTGCCAGCAGCTCGTGGCAGCAAGAGACCCAGTACTTC.

This chain connects TRBV19 to TRBJ1-1; D gene ambiguous. This CDR3 region has 13 residues. Germline assignment: CDR1 LNHDA and CDR2 SQIVND (reference sequence). V lost 8 bases, J lost 1 base, and 11 bases lay in between. The CDR3 here is CASVDRGNTEAFF. CDR3 bases: TGTGCCAGTGTTGATCGGGGGAACACTGAAGCTTTCTTT. Complete variable domain (other parts from reference TRBV19 and TRBJ1-1): DGGITQSPKYLFRKEGQNVTLSCEQNLNHDAMYWYRQDPGQGLRLIYYSQIVNDFQKGDIAEGYSVSREKKESFPLTVTSAQKNPTAFYLCASVDRGNTEAFFGQGTRLTVV.

The J gene is TRBJ1-2, the V gene TRBV11-2; 9 bases agree with TRBD1. Germline loops: CDR1 SGHAT, CDR2 FQNNGV. The J segment lost 4 bases and the V segment lost 1 base, leaving 4 bases of the junction unmatched. The CDR3 spans 15 residues. In nucleotides, the CDR3 is TGTGCCAGCAGCTTAGGGGACAGGGTAATCTATGGCTACACCTTC. Translated: CASSLGDRVIYGYTF.

This chain uses TRBV12-5 with TRBJ2-1; the D is unclear. Between the trimmed V and J ends, which lost 3 bases and 5 bases, there was a span of 14 bases. CDR3 length equals 15 residues. Germline V gene data show CDR1 as LGHNT and CDR2 as FRNRAP. The CDR3 is CASGLINSPNNEQFF. The CDR3 DNA follows: TGTGCTAGTGGTTTAATCAACAGCCCAAACAATGAGCAGTTCTTC.

The chain couples TRBV6-4 to TRBJ1-2; D perhaps matches TRBD1 (5 bases). This CDR3 spans 16 amino acids. Trimming pared 6 bases from V and 4 bases from J, leaving 21 bases between. Germline CDR1 MRHNA, CDR2 SNTAGT. In DNA, the CDR3 is TGTGCCAGCAGCTCCGACAGTGCCCTCGGGGGCTATGGCTACACCTTC. Residues: CASSSDSALGGYGYTF.

V and J are TRBV7-9 and TRBJ1-5; 7 positions match TRBD1. The V segment lost 4 bases and the J segment 5 bases; nucleotides outside the gene matches: 2. The CDR3 has 13 residues. Germline loops: CDR1 SEHNR, CDR2 FQNEAQ (reference sequence). The CDR3 is CASSSQGDQPQHF. In nucleotides, the CDR3 is TGTGCCAGCAGCTCCCAGGGGGATCAGCCCCAGCATTTT.

CDR3 nucleotides: TGTGCCAGCAGCCAAGGAGGTTTGAAAGCTTTCTTT. Its translation: CASSQGGLKAFF. The chain links TRBV4-2 to TRBJ1-1; D unclear. The CDR3 runs to 12 residues. Germline loops: CDR1 LGHNA, CDR2 YNFKEQ. Trimming stripped 1 base from V and 9 bases from J, with 9 bases between.

CDR3 in DNA: TGTGCCAGCAGTACTAGCGGGGGCTACGAGCAGTACTTC. Translating gives CASSTSGGYEQYF. The chain is built from TRBV7-2 and TRBJ2-7; 11 nucleotides agree with TRBD2. The CDR3 totals 13 residues. Trimming took 6 bases from V and 3 from J; bases not matched to a gene: 1. Germline lookup yields CDR1 SGHTA and CDR2 FQGNSA.

J is TRBJ2-5 and V is TRBV5-4; D gene ambiguous. Germline values: CDR1 SGHNT, CDR2 YYREEE (reference sequence). Trimming pared 0 bases from V and 5 bases from J, leaving 14 bases between. The CDR3 runs to 15 residues. CDR3 sequence: CASSLDSPSRETQYF. The CDR3 nucleotides are TGTGCCAGCAGCTTGGACAGCCCCAGCAGGGAGACCCAGTACTTC.

The CDR3 here is CASSLAGGGGNQPQHF. The CDR3 coding sequence is TGTGCCAGCAGCTTAGCTGGGGGGGGAGGCAATCAGCCCCAGCATTTT. The chain joins TRBV7-2 to TRBJ1-5, with D perhaps matching TRBD1 (5 bases). Germline CDR1 SGHTA, CDR2 FQGNSA. This CDR3 contains 16 residues. The V end lost 0 bases, the J end lost 2 bases, and 11 bases lay between the germline ends.

This rearrangement joins TRBV5-4 to TRBJ1-6; D is possibly TRBD1 (5 bases). Trimming left V 1 base short and J 7 bases short, with 12 bases between. CDR1 and CDR2 (germline): SGHNT, YYREEE (reference sequence). This CDR3 region has 15 residues. The chain's CDR3 is CASSLRSGGNSPLHF. In DNA form, the CDR3 reads TGTGCCAGCAGCTTGCGAAGTGGGGGGAATTCACCCCTCCACTTT.

V is TRBV28 and J is TRBJ1-1; 9 bases fit TRBD1. The CDR3 totals 15 residues. Germline lookup yields CDR1 MDHEN and CDR2 SYDVKM. Trimming removed 3 bases from V and 4 bases from J; junction bases left unmatched: 6. As DNA, the CDR3 is TGTGCCAGCAGTTTCACAGGGGGCAGAGGCACTGAAGCTTTCTTT. Translating it yields CASSFTGGRGTEAFF.

This clone was counted a few times. CDR3 amino acids: CASSWEEGTYNEQFF. The CDR3 nucleotides read TGTGCCAGCAGCTGGGAGGAGGGGACCTACAATGAGCAGTTCTTC. The genes are TRBV5-4 and TRBJ2-1; possible D gene TRBD2, 6 bases. The germline gives CDR1 SGHNT, CDR2 YYREEE (reference sequence). The length of the CDR3 is 15 residues. Trimming removed 3 bases from V and 2 bases from J, with 12 bases in between.